This entry lists 21 T cell receptor beta chains sequenced from one sample in a study of blood T cell repertoires in COVID-19. Clones were read by immunoSEQ multiplex PCR, and TCRdb kept only the in-frame ones, dropping some. This table holds under 300,000 clones, approximately 82% found once. Sequenced: peripheral blood. These receptors originate from an elderly woman with active or convalescent COVID-19.

The chain employs TRBV27 and TRBJ2-3; D may be TRBD2 (6 bases). Germline values: CDR1 MNHEY, CDR2 SMNVEV (reference sequence). Trimming took off 2 bases at V and 6 bases at J, with 12 bases between the two ends. The CDR3 sequence is 14 residues long. In DNA form, the CDR3 reads TGTGCCAGCAGTTTAGGCGGGACTCTCGATACGCAGTATTTT. This translates into CASSLGGTLDTQYF.

The chain uses TRBV10-3 and TRBJ2-7; 8 bases are a match to TRBD1. V trimming: 4 bases; J trimming: 2 bases; junction bases outside the gene matches: 4. The CDR3 sequence is 14 residues long. Per germline, CDR1 ENHRY and CDR2 SYGVKD. The CDR3, as DNA: TGTGCCATCAGTGTGGACAGGGACACCTACGAGCAGTACTTC. Encoded protein: CAISVDRDTYEQYF.

CDR3 sequence (DNA): TGTGCCAGCAGCGCTCGGGACCGTGGAGGGACTGAAGCTTTCTTT. Its translation is CASSARDRGGTEAFF. The chain links TRBV11-2 to TRBJ1-1, with D possibly TRBD1 on 5 matching bases. Germline lookup yields CDR1 SGHAT and CDR2 FQNNGV. This CDR3 comprises 15 residues. The V and J ends lost 5 bases and 5 bases respectively, with 18 bases between them.

The gene calls are TRBV5-4 and TRBJ2-1, with 10 nucleotides matching TRBD2. The CDR3 runs 17 residues. Unmatched junction bases numbered 4, after V lost 0 bases and J lost 1 base. Germline CDR1 is SGHNT and CDR2 is YYREEE (reference sequence). The CDR3 coding sequence is TGTGCCAGCAGCTTGGGGCGAGCGGGGGGGTCCTACAATGAGCAGTTCTTC. The encoded protein is CASSLGRAGGSYNEQFF.

The chain has TRBV6-5 and TRBJ2-6; the D is unclear. The CDR3 consists of 16 residues. The V and J ends lost 4 bases and 1 base respectively, with 11 bases between them. In germline, CDR1 is MNHEY, CDR2 SVGAGI. The CDR3 coding sequence is TGTGCCAGCAGTTCGGTTTACGGTTCTGGGGCCAACGTCCTGACTTTC. The encoded protein is CASSSVYGSGANVLTF.

Of note for this clone: Other DNA sequences of this sample code for an identical CDR3. This sequence joins TRBV5-1 and TRBJ2-3; 8 positions agree with TRBD2. The germline gives CDR1 SGHRS, CDR2 YFSETQ. The length of the CDR3 is 13 residues. Trimming took 4 bases from V and 4 from J; bases not matched to a gene: 2. CDR3 DNA: TGCGCCAGCAGCCTCGGGGGGGCAGATACGCAGTATTTT. It encodes CASSLGGADTQYF.

V is TRBV7-8 and J is TRBJ1-1; 8 bases are a match to TRBD1. The CDR3 totals 14 residues. Germline CDR1 and CDR2: SGHVS and FQNEAQ. The V and J ends lost 4 bases and 5 bases, in that order; junction bases with no gene match: 6. Here the CDR3 DNA reads TGTGCCAGCAGCTCTGACAGGGGATGGACTGAAGCTTTCTTT. Translating gives CASSSDRGWTEAFF.

The chain recombines TRBV2 with TRBJ2-1, with D perhaps matching TRBD1 (5 bases). Trimming stripped 6 bases from V and 8 bases from J, with 17 bases between. The CDR3 sequence is 14 residues long. Germline CDR1 reads SNHLY; CDR2 reads FYNNEI. The CDR3 sequence: CASSQGQGRDEQFF. Written as DNA, the CDR3 is TGTGCCAGCAGCCAAGGCCAGGGTAGGGATGAGCAGTTCTTC.

V is TRBV5-1 and J is TRBJ1-1; D is unclear. CDR1 is SGHRS, CDR2 YFSETQ, per germline. V lost 2 bases and J 2 bases, leaving 10 bases between the germline ends. This CDR3 contains 14 residues. In nucleotides, the CDR3 is TGCGCCAGCAGCTTTAACGCGGGAAACACTGAAGCTTTCTTT. It specifies CASSFNAGNTEAFF.

V usage is TRBV2 and J usage is TRBJ1-1; the D gene is possibly TRBD1 (6 bases). V shed 8 bases and J shed 1 base, with 17 bases lying between them. The CDR3 runs 15 residues. Per the germline V gene, CDR1 is SNHLY and CDR2 is FYNNEI. The CDR3, as DNA: TGTGCCAGCCTACGGACAGTTGTCCCGAACACTGAAGCTTTCTTT. Translated: CASLRTVVPNTEAFF.

The chain links TRBV2 to TRBJ1-5, with D possibly matching TRBD1 (6 bases). This CDR3 region has 13 residues. Germline CDR1 reads SNHLY; CDR2 reads FYNNEI. V was cut by 5 bases and J by 5 bases, with 10 bases left in between. The CDR3 here is CASSLQGYQPQHF. The CDR3 DNA sequence: TGTGCCAGCAGTCTACAGGGTTATCAGCCCCAGCATTTT. Together with reference TRBV2 and TRBJ1-5, the CDR3 gives the full variable domain: EPEVTQTPSHQVTQMGQEVILRCVPISNHLYFYWYRQILGQKVEFLVSFYNNEISEKSEIFDDQFSVERPDGSNFTLKIRSTKLEDSAMYFCASSLQGYQPQHFGDGTRLSIL.

V gene TRBV21-1 combines with J gene TRBJ2-2; TRBD2 reflects the table's D call only, with no check against the DNA. TRBV21-1 is reported as a pseudogene. The CDR3 consists of 22 residues. CDR3 in amino acids: CASSKSDFPSGVAEVGTGELFF. The CDR3 nucleotides read TGTGCCAGCAGCAAAAGCGATTTCCCGTCGGGGGTAGCGGAAGTAGGGACCGGGGAGCTGTTTTTT.

This clone was detected only once. The chain combines TRBV18 with TRBJ2-3; the match to TRBD2 covers 8 bases. CDR1 is KGHSH and CDR2 is LQKENI in the germline V gene. This CDR3 is 15 amino acids long. The V gene end was trimmed by 1 base and the J gene end by 6 bases; junction bases not matched to a gene: 6. The CDR3 region is CASSPRDGLADTQYF. CDR3 bases: TGTGCCAGCTCACCACGGGACGGACTAGCCGATACGCAGTATTTT.

This clone was detected only a few times. Here the CDR3 DNA reads TGTGCCAGCAGTCGGACAGGGCATAATGGCTACACCTTC. The encoded protein is CASSRTGHNGYTF. This rearrangement joins TRBV12-3 or TRBV12-4 to TRBJ1-2; TRBD1 agrees at 8 bases. The junction had 5 bases not matched to a gene; V was cut back by 5 bases and J by 6 bases. The CDR3 contains 13 residues.

The chain has TRBV28 and TRBJ2-7; 7 bases fit TRBD1. Per the germline V gene, CDR1 is MDHEN and CDR2 is SYDVKM. Losses at the gene ends were 4 bases for V and 2 bases for J; bases not matched to a gene: 11. There are 16 residues in the CDR3. The CDR3 sequence is CASSSEAGTAPYEQYF. CDR3 DNA: TGTGCCAGCAGTTCCGAGGCCGGGACAGCACCCTACGAGCAGTACTTC. The whole variable domain, filled in from reference TRBV28 and TRBJ2-7, reads DVKVTQSSRYLVKRTGEKVFLECVQDMDHENMFWYRQDPGLGLRLIYFSYDVKMKEKGDIPEGYSVSREKKERFSLILESASTNQTSMYLCASSSEAGTAPYEQYFGPGTRLTVT.

The V call is TRBV3-1 (or the pseudogene TRBV3-2), the J call TRBJ2-7; the D is unclear. This CDR3 region has 12 residues. The germline V gene has CDR1 LGHDT and CDR2 YNNKEL (reference sequence). V was cut by 5 bases and J by 6 bases, with 11 bases left in between. The CDR3 protein is CASSARLGEQYF. The DNA of the CDR3 is TGTGCCAGCAGCGCGCGGTTGGGCGAGCAGTACTTC.

This chain joins TRBV6-6 and TRBJ1-4; D gene unclear. The CDR3 contains 13 residues. Germline CDR1 MNHNY, CDR2 SVGAGI (reference sequence). Trimming pared 2 bases from V and 3 bases from J, leaving 4 bases between. The chain's CDR3 is CASSYGPNEKLFF. The CDR3 DNA is TGTGCCAGCAGTTACGGGCCTAATGAAAAACTGTTTTTT.

J is TRBJ2-7 and V is TRBV5-4, with 9 bases identical to TRBD2. The ends lost 3 bases at V and 3 bases at J; junction bases unmatched: 10. Germline CDR1 SGHNT, CDR2 YYREEE (reference sequence). The CDR3 contains 16 residues. Written as DNA, the CDR3 is TGTGCCAGCAGCTCGGGAGGGTTAGCGGGGGTCTACGAGCAGTACTTC. Protein: CASSSGGLAGVYEQYF.

Here the CDR3 reads CASSEASILRDRGPLHF. The CDR3 DNA is TGTGCCAGCAGTGAAGCCTCAATACTTAGGGACAGGGGGCCCCTCCACTTT. This sequence joins TRBV6-1 and TRBJ1-6; TRBD1 agrees at 11 bases. Germline V gives CDR1 MNHNS, CDR2 SASEGT. Unmatched junction bases numbered 11, after V lost 0 bases and J lost 13 bases. The CDR3 totals 17 residues.

The chain has TRBV11-3 and TRBJ2-1; the match to TRBD2 covers 7 bases. The CDR3 is 15 residues long. The ends lost 1 base at V and 4 bases at J; junction bases unmatched: 4. Germline V gene sequence: CDR1 SGHNT, CDR2 YENEEA. The chain's CDR3 is CASSLAPAGYNEQFF. CDR3 DNA: TGTGCCAGCAGCTTAGCCCCAGCGGGGTACAATGAGCAGTTCTTC.

CDR3 region: CATSDSGQAPLGKQFF. CDR3 coding DNA: TGTGCCACCAGTGATTCGGGACAGGCGCCCTTGGGGAAGCAGTTCTTC. This chain joins TRBV24-1 and TRBJ2-1; 8 bases are a match to TRBD1. Germline loops: CDR1 KGHDR, CDR2 SFDVKD. V lost 2 bases and J lost 11; bases outside the gene matches: 13. The CDR3 loop spans 16 amino acids.